Following are 26 T cell receptor beta chains from one sample sequenced in a study of T cell changes during pregnancy in multiple sclerosis. Clones were read by immunoSEQ multiplex PCR, and TCRdb kept only the in-frame ones, dropping some. The repertoire holds approximately 41,000 clones, approximately 92% seen once, with about 1.2% in the top ten. The material was CD4+ T cells from peripheral blood mononuclear cells, obtained in the first trimester of pregnancy. These receptors were obtained from a female donor with multiple sclerosis, enrolled in a pregnancy study.

CDR3 coding DNA: TGTGCCAGCAGCTTAAGTAGGGGGACTAGCGGGAGATACGGCAATGAGCAGTTCTTC. It encodes CASSLSRGTSGRYGNEQFF. The chain recombines TRBV11-3 with TRBJ2-1; the match to TRBD2 covers 14 bases. The V and J ends lost 2 bases and 6 bases, in that order; junction bases with no gene match: 12. The CDR3 is 19 amino acids. In germline, CDR1 is SGHNT, CDR2 YENEEA.

This clone has just a few counts. The chain is built from TRBV16 and TRBJ1-2, with 7 bases fitting TRBD1. V lost 0 bases to trimming and J lost 6 bases; unmatched junction nucleotides: 10. The germline V gene encodes CDR1 KGHSY and CDR2 FQNENV. The CDR3 is made up of 16 amino acids. CDR3 sequence: CASSQSRAGGSDGYTF. DNA of the CDR3: TGTGCCAGCAGCCAATCCCGGGCAGGGGGATCCGATGGCTACACCTTC.

The chain links TRBV4-2 to TRBJ1-5; TRBD1 agrees at 7 bases. Per germline, CDR1 LGHNA and CDR2 YNFKEQ. The V and J ends lost 2 bases and 3 bases, in that order; junction bases with no gene match: 10. The CDR3 extends over 17 amino acids. As DNA, the CDR3 is TGTGCCAGCAGCCAATACCAGGGGGTCGCGGACAATCAGCCCCAGCATTTT. Residues: CASSQYQGVADNQPQHF.

The rearrangement links TRBV18 to TRBJ2-3; TRBD2 matches at 7 bases. Germline V gene data show CDR1 as KGHSH and CDR2 as LQKENI. V trimming: 5 bases; J trimming: 1 base; junction bases outside the gene matches: 3. The CDR3 contains 14 residues. The DNA of the CDR3 is TGTGCCAGCTCATCTACTAGCGGCACAGATACGCAGTATTTT. Its protein product is CASSSTSGTDTQYF. Complete variable domain (other parts from reference TRBV18 and TRBJ2-3): NAGVMQNPRHLVRRRGQEARLRCSPMKGHSHVYWYRQLPEEGLKFMVYLQKENIIDESGMPKERFSAEFPKEGPSILRIQQVVRGDSAAYFCASSSTSGTDTQYFGPGTRLTVL.

The chain carries TRBV5-1 and TRBJ2-2, with TRBD2 as a possible D gene (7 bases). The CDR3 totals 17 residues. The V end was cut by 2 bases, the J end by 3 bases, with 17 bases between. Germline CDR1 SGHRS, CDR2 YFSETQ. The CDR3 bases are TGCGCCAGCAGCTTTGTGGGGGGGGCGACTTACACCGGGGAGCTGTTTTTT. Its protein product is CASSFVGGATYTGELFF.

The gene calls are TRBV29-1 and TRBJ1-2; no firm D call. Germline loops: CDR1 SQVTM, CDR2 ANQGSEA. V was trimmed by 6 bases and J by 3 bases, leaving 14 bases between them. The CDR3 has 13 residues. CDR3 nucleotide sequence: TGCAGCGTGCAGAGCGCTGGCGACTATGGCTACACCTTC. As protein: CSVQSAGDYGYTF.

The genes are TRBV19 and TRBJ1-2; 7 nucleotides line up with TRBD1. CDR1 and CDR2 (germline): LNHDA, SQIVND (reference sequence). The CDR3 totals 13 residues. The V gene end was trimmed by 7 bases and the J gene end by 4 bases; junction bases not matched to a gene: 6. CDR3 region: CASNLRGLYGYTF. In nucleotides, the CDR3 is TGTGCCAGTAACCTGAGGGGGCTCTATGGCTACACCTTC. The variable domain in full, completed from reference TRBV19 and TRBJ1-2, reads DGGITQSPKYLFRKEGQNVTLSCEQNLNHDAMYWYRQDPGQGLRLIYYSQIVNDFQKGDIAEGYSVSREKKESFPLTVTSAQKNPTAFYLCASNLRGLYGYTFGSGTRLTVV.

The chain is built from TRBV2 and TRBJ1-1; 7 positions match TRBD1. Trimming at V came to 4 bases and at J to 4 bases, leaving 15 bases not matched to a gene. The CDR3 loop spans 17 amino acids. CDR1 SNHLY and CDR2 FYNNEI come from the germline V gene. The CDR3 region is CASSVFDQGDGGTEAFF. The CDR3 DNA follows: TGTGCCAGCAGTGTCTTTGACCAGGGGGATGGTGGCACTGAAGCTTTCTTT.

The chain couples TRBV7-2 to TRBJ1-4, with D maybe TRBD1 (6 bases). This CDR3 spans 14 amino acids. The V end lost 5 bases, the J end lost 8 bases, and 15 bases lay between the germline ends. The germline CDR1 and CDR2 sequences are SGHTA and FQGNSA. CDR3 protein: CASSPRQENEKLFF. The CDR3 nucleotides are TGTGCCAGCAGCCCCCGACAGGAGAACGAAAAACTGTTTTTT.

The chain uses TRBV6-1 and TRBJ1-3; no firm D call. The CDR3 has 15 residues. The germline V gene encodes CDR1 MNHNS and CDR2 SASEGT. The V end lost 2 bases, the J end lost 0 bases, and 8 bases lay between the germline ends. CDR3 residues: CASSEPQFSGNTIYF. CDR3 bases: TGTGCCAGCAGTGAACCCCAGTTCTCTGGAAACACCATATATTTT.

The chain combines TRBV5-1 with TRBJ2-1, with 11 nucleotides matching TRBD2. The V gene end was trimmed by 3 bases and the J gene end by 0 bases; junction bases not matched to a gene: 2. Germline CDR1 SGHRS, CDR2 YFSETQ. The length of the CDR3 is 16 residues. DNA for the CDR3: TGCGCCAGCAGCTCGACTAGCGGGGACTCCTACAATGAGCAGTTCTTC. Its translation is CASSSTSGDSYNEQFF.

The J gene is TRBJ1-3, the V gene TRBV18; TRBD1 is a possible D gene (6 bases). Deletions cut 3 bases from V and 2 bases from J, with 14 bases between. CDR1 and CDR2 (germline): KGHSH, LQKENI. This CDR3 is built from 16 residues. The CDR3 DNA reads TGTGCCAGCTCACCTGGACAGCGGGGGACTGGAAACACCATATATTTT. As protein: CASSPGQRGTGNTIYF.

The rearrangement uses TRBV5-4 and TRBJ2-2; 8 bases fit TRBD2. CDR1 SGHNT and CDR2 YYREEE come from the germline V gene (reference sequence). Trimming took 0 bases from V and 5 from J; bases not matched to a gene: 6. The CDR3 loop spans 16 amino acids. DNA for the CDR3: TGTGCCAGCAGCTTGGTACCAGCGGGAGTGACCGGGGAGCTGTTTTTT. Its translation is CASSLVPAGVTGELFF.

The chain has TRBV4-1 and TRBJ2-1; no clear D gene. The CDR3 covers 11 residues. Trimming took 1 base from V and 10 from J, leaving 5 bases between them. Germline CDR1 is MGHRA and CDR2 is YSYEKL. CDR3 residues: CASSQVEEQFF. Here the CDR3 DNA reads TGCGCCAGCAGCCAAGTAGAGGAGCAGTTCTTC.

V usage is TRBV5-6 and J usage is TRBJ2-3; 9 positions match TRBD2. Losses at the gene ends were 1 base for V and 0 bases for J; bases not matched to a gene: 9. The CDR3 has 18 amino acids. Germline V gives CDR1 SGHDT, CDR2 YYEEEE. CDR3 DNA: TGTGCCAGCAGCTTGAAGACTAGCGGAGACAGTAGCACAGATACGCAGTATTTT. It yields the protein CASSLKTSGDSSTDTQYF.

The gene calls are TRBV4-3 and TRBJ2-7, with 7 bases aligning to TRBD1. The germline V gene encodes CDR1 LGHNA and CDR2 YSLEER. The V gene end was trimmed by 0 bases and the J gene end by 5 bases; junction bases not matched to a gene: 7. There are 15 residues in the CDR3. In DNA, the CDR3 is TGCGCCAGCAGCCAAGATCTAACAGGGGACCACGAGCAGTACTTC. Translated: CASSQDLTGDHEQYF.

This chain connects TRBV27 to TRBJ2-5, with D perhaps TRBD2 (6 bases). V lost 8 bases, J lost 2 bases, and 12 bases lay in between. Germline lookup yields CDR1 MNHEY and CDR2 SMNVEV (reference sequence). The CDR3 contains 13 residues. This chain's CDR3 is CASGRGGQETQYF. Here the CDR3 DNA reads TGTGCCAGCGGGCGGGGTGGACAAGAGACCCAGTACTTC.

The CDR3 region is CASSKPGLRTGELFF. The CDR3 DNA reads as TGTGCCAGCAGCAAACCCGGACTGCGGACCGGGGAGCTGTTTTTT. V usage is TRBV27 and J usage is TRBJ2-2; possibly TRBD2 for D (5 bases). The CDR3 is 15 residues long. Germline CDR1 and CDR2: MNHEY and SMNVEV (reference sequence). Trimming removed 6 bases at V and 5 bases at J, with 16 bases between.

The V and J genes are TRBV15 and TRBJ2-7, with D uncertain. Deletions cut 1 base from V and 1 base from J, with 11 bases between. CDR1 and CDR2 (germline): LNHNV, YYDKDF (reference sequence). The CDR3 has 15 amino acids. The DNA for the CDR3 is TGTGCCACCAGCAGAGCCAGCGCAGATTCCTACGAGCAGTACTTC. It encodes CATSRASADSYEQYF.

This clone was seen just once. The J gene is TRBJ1-1, the V gene TRBV18; D is perhaps TRBD1 (6 bases). The CDR3 covers 15 residues. The germline V gene has CDR1 KGHSH and CDR2 LQKENI. The germline V and J ends were trimmed by 3 bases and 1 base, with 12 bases remaining between them. CDR3 amino acids: CASSPLSGENTEAFF. The CDR3 DNA reads as TGTGCCAGCTCACCTCTTTCAGGGGAGAACACTGAAGCTTTCTTT. Full variable domain (missing parts from reference TRBV18 and TRBJ1-1): NAGVMQNPRHLVRRRGQEARLRCSPMKGHSHVYWYRQLPEEGLKFMVYLQKENIIDESGMPKERFSAEFPKEGPSILRIQQVVRGDSAAYFCASSPLSGENTEAFFGQGTRLTVV.

The chain is built from TRBV6-5 and TRBJ2-7; 7 bases are shared with TRBD1. Looked up from germline, CDR1 is MNHEY and CDR2 is SVGAGI. Trimming took 5 bases from V and 0 from J; bases not matched to a gene: 7. The CDR3 runs to 15 residues. The CDR3 region has the DNA TGTGCCAGCAGTCCGACAGGGTTCAGCTCCTACGAGCAGTACTTC. It translates to CASSPTGFSSYEQYF.

This chain links TRBV18 with TRBJ2-2; D might be TRBD1 (6 bases). CDR1 KGHSH and CDR2 LQKENI come from the germline V gene. The CDR3 is 15 residues long. Trimming cost V 1 base and J 1 base, with 7 bases left between them. The CDR3 nucleotides are TGTGCCAGCTCACCACGGGGACAGAACACCGGGGAGCTGTTTTTT. Amino acids: CASSPRGQNTGELFF.

This chain connects TRBV30 to TRBJ1-5; 9 positions match TRBD1. Germline-derived CDR1 and CDR2 are GTSNPN and SVGIG (reference sequence). Losses at the gene ends were 4 bases for V and 5 bases for J; bases not matched to a gene: 9. The length of the CDR3 is 15 residues. CDR3 in amino acids: CAWNPGQGPYQPQHF. CDR3 in DNA: TGTGCCTGGAATCCGGGACAGGGTCCCTATCAGCCCCAGCATTTT.

V and J are TRBV7-9 and TRBJ2-7, with 7 bases lining up with TRBD1. V dropped 2 bases and J dropped 4; count of bases not matched to a gene: 5. Germline assignment: CDR1 SEHNR and CDR2 FQNEAQ (reference sequence). The CDR3 spans 14 residues. Here the CDR3 reads CASSLSVTGYEQYF. CDR3 coding DNA: TGTGCCAGCAGCTTAAGTGTGACAGGGTACGAGCAGTACTTC.

The gene calls are TRBV4-2 and TRBJ2-1, with 13 bases fitting TRBD2. Germline CDR1 is LGHNA and CDR2 is YNFKEQ. V dropped 4 bases and J dropped 9; count of bases not matched to a gene: 12. The CDR3 consists of 17 residues. CDR3 in DNA: TGTGCCAGCAGCCCCTCCTTACTAGCGGGAGGGCCGCTTGAGCAGTTCTTC. This translates into CASSPSLLAGGPLEQFF.

The chain combines TRBV30 with TRBJ2-5, with D maybe TRBD2 (6 bases). The germline V gene has CDR1 GTSNPN and CDR2 SVGIG (reference sequence). The CDR3 sequence is 15 residues long. With 0 bases removed from V and 3 bases from J, the gap between germline ends came to 14 bases. CDR3: CAWSVIRGGEETQYF. In DNA, the CDR3 is TGTGCCTGGAGTGTAATCCGGGGCGGGGAAGAGACCCAGTACTTC.